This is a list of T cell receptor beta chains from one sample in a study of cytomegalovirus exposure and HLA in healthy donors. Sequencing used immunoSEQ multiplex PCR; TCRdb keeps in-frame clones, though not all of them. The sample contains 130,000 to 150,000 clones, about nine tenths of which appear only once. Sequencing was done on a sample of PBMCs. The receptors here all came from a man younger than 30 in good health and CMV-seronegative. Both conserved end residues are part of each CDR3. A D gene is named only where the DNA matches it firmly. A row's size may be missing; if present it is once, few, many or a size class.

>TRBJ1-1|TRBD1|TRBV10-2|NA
TGCGCCAGCAGAGACAGGGGTCGGACTGAAGCTTTCTTT
CASRDRGRTEAFF
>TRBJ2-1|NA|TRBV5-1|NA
TGCGCCAGCAGCTTGGATGGCCGAAACAATGAGCAGTTCTTC
CASSLDGRNNEQFF
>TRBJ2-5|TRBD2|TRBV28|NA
TGTGCCAGCATTAGGACTAGCGGGAGTTGGAGGGCTGAGACCCAGTACTTC
CASIRTSGSWRAETQYF
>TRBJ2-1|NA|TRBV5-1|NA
TGCGCCAGCAGCTGGGGGGATGGGCGTAGCTCCTACAATGAGCAGTTCTTC
CASSWGDGRSSYNEQFF
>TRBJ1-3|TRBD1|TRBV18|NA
TGTGCCAGCTCACCTGTGACAGGGAATCCCCCTGGAAACACCATATATTTT
CASSPVTGNPPGNTIYF
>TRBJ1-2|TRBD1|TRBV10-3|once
TGTGCCATCAGATTTACAGGGGAATCCAACGATGGCTACACCTTC
CAIRFTGESNDGYTF
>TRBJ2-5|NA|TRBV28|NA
TGTGCCAGCAGTTTTCCCCAGCGCCAAGAGACCCAGTACTTC
CASSFPQRQETQYF
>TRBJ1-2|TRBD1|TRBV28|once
TGTGCCAGCAGTTCCTACGTCGGGGGTGAACAGGGGACCAACTATGGCTACACCTTC
CASSSYVGGEQGTNYGYTF
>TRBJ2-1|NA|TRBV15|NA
TGTGCCACCAGCAGAGAGGACTGGAGGAATGAGCAGTTCTTC
CATSREDWRNEQFF
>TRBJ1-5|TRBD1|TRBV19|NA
TGTGCCAGTAGTATAGCTGGACAGGGGCATCAGCCCCAGCATTTT
CASSIAGQGHQPQHF
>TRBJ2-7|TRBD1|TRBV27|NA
TGTGCCAGCACCCAACACAGGGGCGGGTACTACGAGCAGTACTTC
CASTQHRGGYYEQYF
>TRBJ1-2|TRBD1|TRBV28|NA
TGTGCCAGCAGTCTGAGTTCCGGGTGGCGGGACAGGCATGGCTACACCTTC
CASSLSSGWRDRHGYTF
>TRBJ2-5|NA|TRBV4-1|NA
TGCGCCAGCAGCCAAGGGGAGAGGGGGGAGACCCAGTACTTC
CASSQGERGETQYF
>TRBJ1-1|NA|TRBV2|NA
TGTGCCAGCAGTGACAGCAGGGCCCTGTATACTGAAGCTTTCTTT
CASSDSRALYTEAFF
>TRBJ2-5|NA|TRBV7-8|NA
TGTGCCAGCAGCTCCGGCCGGGTCAACCAAGAGACCCAGTACTTC
CASSSGRVNQETQYF
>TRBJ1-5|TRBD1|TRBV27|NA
TGTGCCAGCAGTTCGGGACAGGGGTATCAGCCCCAGCATTTT
CASSSGQGYQPQHF
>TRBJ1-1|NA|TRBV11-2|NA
TGTGCCAGCACCTTAAACCGGGTGGACACTGAAGCTTTCTTT
CASTLNRVDTEAFF
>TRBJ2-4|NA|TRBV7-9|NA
TGTGCCAGCAGCCCGGGTGTCCGGGGGGCCAGAAAAAACATTCAGTACTTC
CASSPGVRGARKNIQYF
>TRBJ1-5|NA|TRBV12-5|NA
TGTGCTAGTGGTTTGGGACAAACTAGCAATCAGCCCCAGCATTTT
CASGLGQTSNQPQHF
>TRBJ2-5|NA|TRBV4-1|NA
TGCGCCAGCAGCCAAAGCTGGGCGGGGGAGACCCAGTACTTC
CASSQSWAGETQYF
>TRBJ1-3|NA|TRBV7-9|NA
TGTGCCACTCAACAGGGCTCTGGAAACACCATATATTTT
CATQQGSGNTIYF
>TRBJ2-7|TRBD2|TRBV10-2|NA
TGCGCCAGCAGTAATAGCGGGCTTCTCTCCTACGAGCAGTACTTC
CASSNSGLLSYEQYF
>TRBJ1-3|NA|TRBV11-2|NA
TGTGCCAGCAGCTTAGAGGGGAGCGGAAACACCATATATTTT
CASSLEGSGNTIYF
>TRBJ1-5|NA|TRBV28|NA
TGTGCCAGCAGGGAGAACTACCTTAATCAGCCCCAGCATTTT
CASRENYLNQPQHF
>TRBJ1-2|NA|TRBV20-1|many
TGCAGTGCTAGCGCGGACTATGGCTACACCTTC
CSASADYGYTF
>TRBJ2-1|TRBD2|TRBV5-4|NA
TGTGCCAGCAGCTGGGGACTAGCGGGAGGATTCTCCTACAATGAGCAGTTCTTC
CASSWGLAGGFSYNEQFF
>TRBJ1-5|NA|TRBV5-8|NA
TGTGCCAGCAGCTTGGCTCAACGGGTCGATCAGCCCCAGCATTTT
CASSLAQRVDQPQHF
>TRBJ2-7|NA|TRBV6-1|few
TGTGCCAGCAGTGAGGGGGCCAACGTGGGGGCCGAGCAGTACTTC
CASSEGANVGAEQYF
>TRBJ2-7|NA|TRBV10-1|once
TGCGCCAGCAGTCTGGGTGGCGGGACCGAGCAGTACTTC
CASSLGGGTEQYF
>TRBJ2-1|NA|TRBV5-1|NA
TGCGCCAGCAGCTGGAGGGACGACTACAATGAGCAGTTCTTC
CASSWRDDYNEQFF
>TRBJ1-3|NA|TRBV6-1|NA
TGTGCCAGCAGTGAATACCACGGGAGCTCTGGAAACACCATATATTTT
CASSEYHGSSGNTIYF
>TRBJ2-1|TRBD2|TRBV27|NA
TGTGCCAGCAGTGCGGTTAGCGGGAGGGCCCACAATGAGCAGTTCTTC
CASSAVSGRAHNEQFF
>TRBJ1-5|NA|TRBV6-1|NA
TGTGCCAGCAGCCCGAGCAATCAGCCCCAGCATTTT
CASSPSNQPQHF
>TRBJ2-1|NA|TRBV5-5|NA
TGTGCCAGCAGCGCCTCCCTGACCGGGACCTACAATGAGCAGTTCTTC
CASSASLTGTYNEQFF
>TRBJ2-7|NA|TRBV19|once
TGTGCCAGTAGTGGGTCTAGTGAAGAGCAGTACTTC
CASSGSSEEQYF
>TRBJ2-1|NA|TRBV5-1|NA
TGCGCCAGCAGCTTGGTAACAGCTTCCAATGAGCAGTTCTTC
CASSLVTASNEQFF
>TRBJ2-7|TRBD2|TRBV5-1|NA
TGCGCCAGCAGCCCGCGGACTAGCGGGCCCTACGAGCAGTACTTC
CASSPRTSGPYEQYF
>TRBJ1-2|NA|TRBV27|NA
TGTGCCAGCAGTTTATCGCCCGATTTGGGGGGGGGCCTTAACTATGGCTACACCTTC
CASSLSPDLGGGLNYGYTF
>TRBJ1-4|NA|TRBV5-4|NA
TGTGCCAGCAGCTTGGCAGGAAATGAAAAACTGTTTTTT
CASSLAGNEKLFF
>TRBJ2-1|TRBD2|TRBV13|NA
TGTGCCAGCAGCTTAATCCGCCGAGGACTAGCGGGAGATGAGCAGTTCTTC
CASSLIRRGLAGDEQFF
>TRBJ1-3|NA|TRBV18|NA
TGTGCCAGCTCCTTCGACATTTCGAGCTCTGGAAACACCATATATTTT
CASSFDISSSGNTIYF
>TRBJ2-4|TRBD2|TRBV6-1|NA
TGTGCCAGCAGTGGTCGACTAGCGGGGACGGTGGACATTCAGTACTTC
CASSGRLAGTVDIQYF
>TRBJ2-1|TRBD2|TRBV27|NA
TGTGCCAGCAGTTCCCCGGGACTAGCTATGAATGAGCAGTTCTTC
CASSSPGLAMNEQFF
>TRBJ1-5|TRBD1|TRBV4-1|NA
TGCGCCAGCAGCCAAGATTCCGGACAGGGTAGTCAGCCCCAGCATTTT
CASSQDSGQGSQPQHF
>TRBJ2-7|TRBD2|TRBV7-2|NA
TGTGCCAGCAGCTTACTATGGCGGGAGTTCGCCTACGAGCAGTACTTC
CASSLLWREFAYEQYF
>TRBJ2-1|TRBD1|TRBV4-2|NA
TGTGCCAGCAGCCCCCGGGACAGTAATACCTACAATGAGCAGTTCTTC
CASSPRDSNTYNEQFF
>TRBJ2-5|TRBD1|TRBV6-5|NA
TGTGCCAGCAGTCACACAGGGGGCCAAGAGACCCAGTACTTC
CASSHTGGQETQYF
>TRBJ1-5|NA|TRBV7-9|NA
TGTGCCAGCAGCTTAGTGGGCAGCTATAGCAATCAGCCCCAGCATTTT
CASSLVGSYSNQPQHF
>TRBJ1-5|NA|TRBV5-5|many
TGTGCCAGCAGCCTGGACAGCAGTAGCAATCAGCCCCAGCATTTT
CASSLDSSSNQPQHF
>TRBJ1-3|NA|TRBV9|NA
TGTGCCAGCAGGGACGGTCGGGGGGTAGCTGGAAACACCATATATTTT
CASRDGRGVAGNTIYF
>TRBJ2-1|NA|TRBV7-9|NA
TGTGCCAGCAGCCCGGACACCAGCTCCTACAATGAGCAGTTCTTC
CASSPDTSSYNEQFF
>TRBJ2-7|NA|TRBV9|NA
TGTGCCAGCAGCGTAGGACTTACGCCCTACGAGCAGTACTTC
CASSVGLTPYEQYF
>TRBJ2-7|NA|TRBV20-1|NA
TGCAGTGCGAACCCGACAGGCGAGCAGTACTTC
CSANPTGEQYF